This TCR beta chain was captured in a study of identical twins. This clonotype has more than one count but fewer than ten. The antigen is unknown. The CDR3 spans 20 residues. Unmatched junction bases numbered 17, after V lost 8 bases and J lost 0 bases. Looked up from germline, CDR1 is SGDLS and CDR2 is YYNGEE. Healthy Caucasians alone served as donors. Whole-study results and caveats: Cord blood beta clonotypes that were abundant carried fewer insertions, and memory repertoires showed no such trend. Researchers reported excess low generation probability among twin-shared out-of-frame alpha sequences.

With template switching, a universal primer site was added, and the cDNA carried unique molecular identifiers. TCRdb called the 5' RACE reads again in MiXCR, with one record for every CDR3 protein. The sample records fewer than 250,000 distinct CDR3 sequences, 7.5% being singletons. This same sample was also part of a study on yellow fever vaccine responses in identical twins.

The source is a young woman in good health. Source material: CD8+ T cells sorted from blood. The genes are TRBV9 and TRBJ2-1; 13 bases match TRBD2. The CDR3 protein is CARLGWVGTSGNSSYNEQFF. The CDR3 region has the DNA TGTGCCAGGCTGGGATGGGTGGGGACTAGCGGGAATAGCTCCTACAATGAGCAGTTCTTC.